This T cell receptor beta chain was captured by sequencing in a study of blood T cell repertoires in COVID-19. Study context: PBMCs, B-cell-depleted T cells, or T cells were the source of the cDNA or gDNA that made up the material.

V lost 7 bases, J lost 1 base, and 14 bases lay in between. The CDR3 consists of 15 residues. The V gene's germline CDR1 is SGDLS and CDR2 YYNGEE. One Seattle source followed patients from active infection through their disease course. Assay used: immunoSEQ multiplex PCR; TCRdb lists only in-frame clones, some missing. This sample has 300,000 to 350,000 clones, with roughly 90% found just once. The sequence was obtained from a woman between 40 and 50 years old with COVID-19, enrolled during active disease. Sequences were obtained from peripheral blood. The gene calls are TRBV9 and TRBJ2-2; D might be TRBD2 (6 bases). CDR3 coding DNA: TGTGCCAGCCGCCCCACCGGGGGGAACACCGGGGAGCTGTTTTTT. This translates into CASRPTGGNTGELFF.